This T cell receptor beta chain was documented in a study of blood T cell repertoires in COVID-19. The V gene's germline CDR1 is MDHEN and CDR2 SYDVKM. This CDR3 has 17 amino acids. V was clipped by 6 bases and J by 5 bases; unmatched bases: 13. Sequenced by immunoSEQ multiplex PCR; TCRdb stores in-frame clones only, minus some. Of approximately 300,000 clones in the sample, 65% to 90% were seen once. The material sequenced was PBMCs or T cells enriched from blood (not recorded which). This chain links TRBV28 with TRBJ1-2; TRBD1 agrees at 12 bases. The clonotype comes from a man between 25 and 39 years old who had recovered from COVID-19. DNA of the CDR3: TGTGCCAGCAGCCTACGGGGACAGGGGGCGTCTTCTTATGGCTACACCTTC. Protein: CASSLRGQGASSYGYTF.